The 30 T cell receptor beta chains below all came from one sample that was sequenced in a study of blood T cell repertoires in COVID-19. The data were produced by immunoSEQ multiplex PCR, yet TCRdb's version contains in-frame clones alone and is incomplete. The data hold a few hundred thousand clones, with roughly 90% observed a single time. The specimen sequenced was peripheral blood. The receptors shown here come from a man in his thirties or forties with acute or convalescent COVID-19.

The genes are TRBV6-1 and TRBJ2-7; 13 bases map to TRBD2. The V segment lost 4 bases and the J segment 6 bases; nucleotides outside the gene matches: 12. The CDR3 is 17 amino acids. In germline, CDR1 is MNHNS, CDR2 SASEGT. CDR3 protein: CASSVLTTSGRAREQYF. For the CDR3, the DNA is TGTGCCAGCAGTGTCCTAACTACTAGCGGGAGGGCCCGCGAGCAGTACTTC.

This clone was seen a handful of times. The chain uses TRBV30 and TRBJ1-3; 12 bases map to TRBD1. Germline CDR1 is GTSNPN and CDR2 is SVGIG (reference sequence). The CDR3 consists of 14 residues. The J segment lost 4 bases and the V segment lost 8 bases, leaving 6 bases of the junction unmatched. As DNA, the CDR3 is TGTGCCGGGACAGGGGGCGCGGGAGGAAACACCATATATTTT. Protein sequence: CAGTGGAGGNTIYF.

The rearrangement joins TRBV19 to TRBJ2-1, with TRBD2 identical over 10 bases. Germline trimming cut 1 base from V and 0 bases from J; bases unmatched to any gene: 6. Germline CDR1 reads LNHDA; CDR2 reads SQIVND (reference sequence). The CDR3 runs to 18 residues. CDR3: CASSIGLAGSSSYNEQFF. CDR3 DNA sequence: TGTGCCAGTAGTATAGGACTAGCGGGTAGTTCCTCCTACAATGAGCAGTTCTTC.

V usage is TRBV18 and J usage is TRBJ1-6; D call uncertain. This CDR3 comprises 16 residues. V dropped 2 bases and J dropped 0 bases, with 8 bases sitting between them. Germline V gene lookup returns CDR1 KGHSH and CDR2 LQKENI. As DNA, the CDR3 is TGTGCCAGCTCACCAGATGGGAGCTCCTATAATTCACCCCTCCACTTT. Protein product: CASSPDGSSYNSPLHF.

This chain connects TRBV4-1 to TRBJ1-1, with 9 bases lining up with TRBD1. Looked up from germline, CDR1 is MGHRA and CDR2 is YSYEKL. The CDR3 is 13 amino acids. After removal of 4 bases from V and 5 bases from J, the junction contained 2 bases not matched to a gene. DNA of the CDR3: TGCGCCAGCAGCCGGGGACAGGGTACTGAAGCTTTCTTT. Translating gives CASSRGQGTEAFF.

The chain couples TRBV7-6 to TRBJ1-3; no clear D. Trimming took 1 base from V and 0 from J, leaving 13 bases between them. CDR1 SGHVS and CDR2 FNYEAQ come from the germline V gene. This CDR3 comprises 17 residues. Here the CDR3 reads CASSLGPTTSSGNTIYF. CDR3 sequence (DNA): TGTGCCAGCAGCTTAGGGCCGACGACATCCTCTGGAAACACCATATATTTT.

CDR3 residues: CASSRTAIWGSSYNEQFF. The DNA of the CDR3 is TGTGCCAGCAGTCGGACAGCAATTTGGGGCAGCTCCTACAATGAGCAGTTCTTC. V usage is TRBV27 and J usage is TRBJ2-1, with TRBD1 as a possible D gene (6 bases). This CDR3 comprises 18 residues. Trimming left V 5 bases short and J 0 bases short, with 20 bases between. Germline V gives CDR1 MNHEY, CDR2 SMNVEV (reference sequence).

CDR3 amino acids: CASSPGTETYGYTF. CDR3 DNA sequence: TGTGCCAGCAGTCCCGGGACAGAGACATATGGCTACACCTTC. The rearrangement joins TRBV27 to TRBJ1-2, with TRBD1 matching over 7 bases. Germline CDR1 and CDR2: MNHEY and SMNVEV (reference sequence). J was trimmed by 5 bases and V by 5 bases; bases with no gene match: 8. This CDR3 spans 14 amino acids.

The chain recombines TRBV3-1 (or the pseudogene TRBV3-2) with TRBJ2-3; TRBD2 agrees at 8 bases. The trim removed 6 bases at V and 5 bases at J, leaving 7 bases unmatched. Germline CDR1 LGHDT, CDR2 YNNKEL (reference sequence). This CDR3 is 14 amino acids long. The CDR3 nucleotides read TGTGCCAGCAGTAGAACGGGGACTAGAGATACGCAGTATTTT. Amino acid sequence: CASSRTGTRDTQYF.

The chain recombines TRBV6-1 with TRBJ2-5; 7 bases match TRBD2. Losses at the gene ends were 3 bases for V and 2 bases for J; bases not matched to a gene: 18. Germline CDR1 MNHNS, CDR2 SASEGT. The CDR3 sequence is 19 residues long. The CDR3 reads CASSDGAGQPYRIQETQYF. CDR3 DNA sequence: TGTGCCAGCAGTGACGGAGCGGGGCAGCCTTACCGTATACAAGAGACCCAGTACTTC.

V and J are TRBV4-1 and TRBJ2-7, with 9 bases that match TRBD1. CDR1 and CDR2 (germline): MGHRA, YSYEKL. V lost 0 bases and J lost 4; bases outside the gene matches: 10. CDR3 length: 17 amino acids. CDR3 in amino acids: CASSQDGTGPNLYEQYF. The CDR3 region has the DNA TGCGCCAGCAGCCAAGATGGGACAGGGCCAAACTTATACGAGCAGTACTTC.

This chain connects TRBV6-5 to TRBJ2-7; 8 bases fit TRBD2. Germline-derived CDR1 and CDR2 are MNHEY and SVGAGI. Losses at the gene ends were 4 bases for V and 7 bases for J; bases not matched to a gene: 0. The CDR3 sequence is 11 residues long. This CDR3 is CASSSGGEQYF. The CDR3 DNA reads TGTGCCAGCAGTTCGGGGGGGGAGCAGTACTTC.

The chain couples TRBV11-3 to TRBJ2-5; the D gene is possibly TRBD1 (6 bases). V lost 1 base, J lost 5 bases, and 20 bases lay in between. Germline CDR1 and CDR2: SGHNT and YENEEA. This CDR3 has 17 residues. DNA of the CDR3: TGTGCCAGCAGCTTAGGGATATCGGACAGCCTGGGGGAGACCCAGTACTTC. Amino acid sequence: CASSLGISDSLGETQYF.

J is TRBJ2-7 and V is TRBV10-1, with 7 positions matching TRBD2. The CDR3 has 13 residues. From germline, CDR1 is WNHNN and CDR2 SYGVQD (reference sequence). The trim removed 4 bases at V and 4 bases at J, leaving 4 bases unmatched. The DNA for the CDR3 is TGCGCCAGCAGTGCGGGGGGAAGGTACGAGCAGTACTTC. Protein sequence: CASSAGGRYEQYF.

The chain joins TRBV3-1 (or the pseudogene TRBV3-2) to TRBJ2-1; 14 bases are a match to TRBD2. CDR3 size: 17 residues. V was clipped by 3 bases and J by 3 bases; unmatched bases: 4. CDR1 LGHDT and CDR2 YNNKEL come from the germline V gene (reference sequence). In DNA form, the CDR3 reads TGTGCCAGCAGCCAGGGACTAGCGGGGGCGAACTACAATGAGCAGTTCTTC. Amino acid sequence: CASSQGLAGANYNEQFF.

The chain joins TRBV3-1 (or the pseudogene TRBV3-2) to TRBJ2-7, with 7 bases identical to TRBD1. V was pared by 4 bases and J by 4 bases, with 7 bases of the junction left unmatched. This CDR3 region has 14 residues. CDR1 LGHDT and CDR2 YNNKEL come from the germline V gene (reference sequence). CDR3 residues: CASSRGTAQYEQYF. In DNA form, the CDR3 reads TGTGCCAGCAGCCGGGGGACAGCGCAATACGAGCAGTACTTC.

The chain employs TRBV10-1 and TRBJ2-2; D is undetermined. V was clipped by 0 bases and J by 2 bases, with 10 bases between them. CDR1 and CDR2 from the germline V gene are WNHNN and SYGVQD (reference sequence). This CDR3 is built from 16 residues. The CDR3 DNA reads as TGCGCCAGCAGTGAGTCGATAAACATAAACACCGGGGAGCTGTTTTTT. Amino acids: CASSESININTGELFF.

This chain links TRBV18 with TRBJ1-4; no firm D call. Germline values: CDR1 KGHSH, CDR2 LQKENI. The V end was cut by 2 bases, the J end by 6 bases, with 10 bases between. The CDR3 is made up of 14 amino acids. The CDR3 DNA is TGTGCCAGCTCACCAGGGAGTTGGGATGAAAAACTGTTTTTT. This encodes CASSPGSWDEKLFF.

This clone was observed a single time. The chain carries TRBV5-1 and TRBJ2-2; TRBD1 aligns across 7 bases. Germline V CDR1 and CDR2: SGHRS, YFSETQ. The CDR3 length is 14 residues. V gave up 4 bases and J gave up 7 bases; unmatched junction bases: 7. The CDR3 sequence: CASSPRQGIGELFF. In nucleotides, the CDR3 is TGCGCCAGCAGCCCCCGACAGGGAATCGGGGAGCTGTTTTTT.

The chain couples TRBV5-1 to TRBJ1-3; possible D gene TRBD1, 5 bases. Trimming took 3 bases from V and 0 from J, leaving 7 bases between them. CDR1 is SGHRS, CDR2 YFSETQ, per germline. The CDR3 contains 14 residues. CDR3 in DNA: TGCGCCAGCAGCTCGACAGTCTCTGGAAACACCATATATTTT. Its protein is CASSSTVSGNTIYF.

J is TRBJ1-2 and V is TRBV3-1 (or the pseudogene TRBV3-2); TRBD1 matches 7 bases. Germline V gives CDR1 LGHDT, CDR2 YNNKEL (reference sequence). Losses at the gene ends were 6 bases for V and 7 bases for J; bases not matched to a gene: 11. The CDR3 runs 14 residues. Here the CDR3 reads CASSNFDRAGGYTF. As DNA, the CDR3 is TGTGCCAGCAGTAACTTTGACAGGGCGGGTGGCTACACCTTC.

This clone was recorded once. The chain carries TRBV4-2 and TRBJ2-1; D gene ambiguous. CDR1 LGHNA and CDR2 YNFKEQ come from the germline V gene. The CDR3 consists of 13 residues. Trimming took 0 bases from V and 8 from J, leaving 8 bases between them. The CDR3 protein is CASSQEVPDEQFF. DNA of the CDR3: TGTGCCAGCAGCCAAGAAGTTCCGGATGAGCAGTTCTTC.

V gene TRBV7-2 combines with J gene TRBJ1-5; no clear D. The CDR3 has 15 amino acids. V shed 3 bases and J shed 2 bases, with 11 bases lying between them. The germline gives CDR1 SGHTA, CDR2 FQGNSA. Written as DNA, the CDR3 is TGTGCCAGCAGCTTTTCGTCGGGAGGCAATCAGCCCCAGCATTTT. This encodes CASSFSSGGNQPQHF.

The genes are TRBV18 and TRBJ1-1, with D possibly matching TRBD1 (5 bases). Germline-derived CDR1 and CDR2 are KGHSH and LQKENI. V lost 6 bases and J lost 1, with 9 bases in between. This CDR3 contains 13 residues. The CDR3 nucleotides are TGTGCCAGCTCTGCGGACAAGAACACTGAAGCTTTCTTT. Translated: CASSADKNTEAFF.

The rearrangement uses TRBV9 and TRBJ1-3; 8 bases line up with TRBD1. Germline CDR1 SGDLS, CDR2 YYNGEE. J lost 10 bases, V lost 2 bases, and 14 bases had no gene match. CDR3 length: 16 residues. The CDR3 loop reads CASSVLPRGHSGTIYF. The CDR3 nucleotides read TGTGCCAGCAGCGTCCTCCCCAGGGGGCATAGCGGGACCATATATTTT. The whole variable domain, remainder taken from reference TRBV9 and TRBJ1-3, is DSGVTQTPKHLITATGQRVTLRCSPRSGDLSVYWYQQSLDQGLQFLIQYYNGEERAKGNILERFSAQQFPDLHSELNLSSLELGDSALYFCASSVLPRGHSGTIYFGEGSWLTVV.

This chain joins TRBV28 and TRBJ1-2; possibly TRBD1 for D (6 bases). Trimming stripped 9 bases from V and 1 base from J, with 15 bases between. Germline V gene sequence: CDR1 MDHEN, CDR2 SYDVKM. The CDR3 extends over 14 amino acids. The CDR3 DNA reads TGTGCCAGTACGGGGACATATATTAACTATGGCTACACCTTC. Amino acids: CASTGTYINYGYTF.

The chain recombines TRBV18 with TRBJ1-1; D may be TRBD1 (5 bases). CDR3 size: 15 residues. The V gene lost 2 bases and the J gene lost 4 bases, with 14 bases spanning the gap. Germline V gene data show CDR1 as KGHSH and CDR2 as LQKENI. CDR3 sequence (DNA): TGTGCCAGCTCACCAAGGGGCAGGTCATTCACTGAAGCTTTCTTT. Residues: CASSPRGRSFTEAFF.

Worth noting for this clone: Distinct nucleotide sequences in the sample also encode this CDR3. J is TRBJ2-2 and V is TRBV28; TRBD2 might be the D (6 bases). Germline CDR1 and CDR2: MDHEN and SYDVKM. V dropped 3 bases and J dropped 1 base, with 6 bases sitting between them. This CDR3 has 14 residues. This chain's CDR3 is CASSLGGNTGELFF. The CDR3 nucleotides are TGTGCCAGCAGTTTGGGAGGGAACACCGGGGAGCTGTTTTTT.

This clone was detected once. This chain joins TRBV3-1 (or the pseudogene TRBV3-2) and TRBJ2-7, with 9 bases lining up with TRBD2. Germline lookup yields CDR1 LGHDT and CDR2 YNNKEL (reference sequence). Trimming cost V 0 bases and J 3 bases; bases outside gene matches: 9. CDR3 length: 17 amino acids. CDR3: CASSQDIFIAGDYEQYF. CDR3 nucleotide sequence: TGTGCCAGCAGCCAAGATATTTTCATAGCGGGAGACTACGAGCAGTACTTC.

This sequence joins TRBV9 and TRBJ2-7; D is unresolved. Germline V CDR1 and CDR2: SGDLS, YYNGEE. The length of the CDR3 is 13 residues. V shed 0 bases and J shed 3 bases, with 7 bases lying between them. CDR3 DNA sequence: TGTGCCAGCAGCGTAGACAATGGCTACGAGCAGTACTTC. This translates into CASSVDNGYEQYF.